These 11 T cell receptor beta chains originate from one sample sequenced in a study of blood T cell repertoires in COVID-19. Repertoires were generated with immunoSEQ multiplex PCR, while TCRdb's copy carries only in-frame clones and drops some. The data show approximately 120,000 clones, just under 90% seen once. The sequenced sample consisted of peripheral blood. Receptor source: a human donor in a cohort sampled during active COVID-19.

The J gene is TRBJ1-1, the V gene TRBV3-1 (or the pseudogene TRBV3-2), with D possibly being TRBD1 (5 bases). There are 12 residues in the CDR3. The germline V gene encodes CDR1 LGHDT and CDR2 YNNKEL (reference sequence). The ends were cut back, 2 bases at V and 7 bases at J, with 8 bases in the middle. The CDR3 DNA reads TGTGCCAGCAGCCAACGGGGGGATGAAGCTTTCTTT. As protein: CASSQRGDEAFF.

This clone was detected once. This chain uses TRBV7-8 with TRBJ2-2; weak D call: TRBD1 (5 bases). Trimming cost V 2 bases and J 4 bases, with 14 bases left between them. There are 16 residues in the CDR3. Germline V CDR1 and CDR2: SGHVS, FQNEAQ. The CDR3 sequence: CASSLTSGRGTGELFF. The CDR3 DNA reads TGTGCCAGCAGCTTAACGTCAGGGCGTGGCACCGGGGAGCTGTTTTTT.

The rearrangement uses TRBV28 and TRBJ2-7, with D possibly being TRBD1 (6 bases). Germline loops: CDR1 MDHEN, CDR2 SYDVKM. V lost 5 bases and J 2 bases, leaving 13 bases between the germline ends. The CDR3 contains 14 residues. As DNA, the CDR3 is TGTGCCAGCAGTCTCCAGGGGACCGCCTACGAGCAGTACTTC. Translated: CASSLQGTAYEQYF.

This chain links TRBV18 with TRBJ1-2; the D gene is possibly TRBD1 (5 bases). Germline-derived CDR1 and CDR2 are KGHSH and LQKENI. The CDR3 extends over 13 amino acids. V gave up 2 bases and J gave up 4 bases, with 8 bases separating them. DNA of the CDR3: TGTGCCAGCTCACCATCAGGGCGCTATGGCTACACCTTC. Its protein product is CASSPSGRYGYTF.

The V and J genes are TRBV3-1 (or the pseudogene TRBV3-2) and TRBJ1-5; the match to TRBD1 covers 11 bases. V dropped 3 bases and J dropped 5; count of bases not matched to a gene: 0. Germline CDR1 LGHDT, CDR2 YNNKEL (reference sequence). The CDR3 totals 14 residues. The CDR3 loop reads CASSQDRGHQPQHF. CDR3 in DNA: TGTGCCAGCAGCCAGGACAGGGGGCATCAGCCCCAGCATTTT.

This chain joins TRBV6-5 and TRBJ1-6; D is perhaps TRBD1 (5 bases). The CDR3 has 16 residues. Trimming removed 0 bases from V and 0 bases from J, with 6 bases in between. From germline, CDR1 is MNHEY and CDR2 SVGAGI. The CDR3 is CASSYSTVSYNSPLHF. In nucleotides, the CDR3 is TGTGCCAGCAGTTACTCGACAGTCTCCTATAATTCACCCCTCCACTTT.

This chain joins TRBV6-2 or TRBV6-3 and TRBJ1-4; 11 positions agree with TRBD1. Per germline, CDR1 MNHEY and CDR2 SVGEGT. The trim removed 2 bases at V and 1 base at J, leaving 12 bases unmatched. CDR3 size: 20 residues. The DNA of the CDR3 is TGTGCCAGCAGTTACACTCGACGGGACAGGGGGGGGAAAACTAATGAAAAACTGTTTTTT. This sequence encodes CASSYTRRDRGGKTNEKLFF.

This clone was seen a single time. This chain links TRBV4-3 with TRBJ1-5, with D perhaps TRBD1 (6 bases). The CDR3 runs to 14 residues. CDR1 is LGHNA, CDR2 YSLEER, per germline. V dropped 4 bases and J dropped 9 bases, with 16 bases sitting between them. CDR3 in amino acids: CASSRDRFEAPQHF. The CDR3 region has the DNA TGCGCCAGCAGCCGAGACAGGTTCGAAGCGCCCCAGCATTTT.

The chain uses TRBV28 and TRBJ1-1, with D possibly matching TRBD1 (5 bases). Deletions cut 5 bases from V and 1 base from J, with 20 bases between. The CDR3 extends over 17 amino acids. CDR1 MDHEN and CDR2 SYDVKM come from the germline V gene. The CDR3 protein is CASSLPAWGGWNTEAFF. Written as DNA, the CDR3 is TGTGCCAGCAGTCTACCCGCGTGGGGGGGATGGAACACTGAAGCTTTCTTT.

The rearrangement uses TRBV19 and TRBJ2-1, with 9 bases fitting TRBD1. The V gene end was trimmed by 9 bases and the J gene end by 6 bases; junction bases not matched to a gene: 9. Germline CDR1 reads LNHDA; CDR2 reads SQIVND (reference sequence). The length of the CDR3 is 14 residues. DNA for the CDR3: TGTGCCAGCCATCGGGACAGGGCTTTCAATGAGCAGTTCTTC. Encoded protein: CASHRDRAFNEQFF.

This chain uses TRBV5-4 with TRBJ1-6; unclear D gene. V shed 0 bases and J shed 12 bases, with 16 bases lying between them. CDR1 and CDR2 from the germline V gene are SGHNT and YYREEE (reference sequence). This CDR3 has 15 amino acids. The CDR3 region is CASSLAVGRYEPLHF. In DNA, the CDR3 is TGTGCCAGCAGCTTGGCCGTGGGGAGATACGAACCCCTCCACTTT.